This T cell receptor beta chain comes out of a study of blood T cell repertoires in COVID-19. About the study: T cells, B-cell-depleted T cells, or PBMCs provided the cDNA or gDNA that served as material.

CDR1 MDHEN and CDR2 SYDVKM come from the germline V gene. This CDR3 is built from 15 residues. V was clipped by 6 bases and J by 5 bases; unmatched bases: 8. Profiling relied on immunoSEQ multiplex PCR, and the TCRdb table lists in-frame clones only, not all of them. This table has 110,000 to 150,000 clones, approximately 87% appearing once. The chain uses TRBV28 and TRBJ1-4, with 8 bases matching TRBD1. The clonotype originates from a human donor in a cohort sampled during active COVID-19. Material: peripheral blood. CDR3 amino acids: CASRPTGGTNEKLFF. Written as DNA, the CDR3 is TGTGCCAGCAGACCCACAGGGGGTACAAATGAAAAACTGTTTTTT.